This T cell receptor beta chain was observed in a study of cytotoxic CD8 clonotypes in ibrutinib-treated CLL. The CDR3 spans 16 residues. V shed 4 bases and J 7 bases; nucleotides not matched to a gene: 10. Germline V lookup: CDR1 SGHKS, CDR2 YYEKEE (reference sequence). Libraries were prepared by immunoSEQ multiplex PCR; TCRdb keeps only in-frame clonotypes and omits some of them. This sample has hundreds of thousands of clones; 60% to 75% occur once, and the top ten carry just over 15%. The sequence was obtained from a human donor with chronic lymphocytic leukemia. The J gene is TRBJ2-1, the V gene TRBV5-5; the match to TRBD2 covers 11 bases. The sequenced sample was PBMCs, obtained after 24 months of ibrutinib treatment. The CDR3, as DNA: TGTGCCAGCAGCCTCCTAGCGGGAGGAGGGCCAAATGAGCAGTTCTTC. It encodes CASSLLAGGGPNEQFF.